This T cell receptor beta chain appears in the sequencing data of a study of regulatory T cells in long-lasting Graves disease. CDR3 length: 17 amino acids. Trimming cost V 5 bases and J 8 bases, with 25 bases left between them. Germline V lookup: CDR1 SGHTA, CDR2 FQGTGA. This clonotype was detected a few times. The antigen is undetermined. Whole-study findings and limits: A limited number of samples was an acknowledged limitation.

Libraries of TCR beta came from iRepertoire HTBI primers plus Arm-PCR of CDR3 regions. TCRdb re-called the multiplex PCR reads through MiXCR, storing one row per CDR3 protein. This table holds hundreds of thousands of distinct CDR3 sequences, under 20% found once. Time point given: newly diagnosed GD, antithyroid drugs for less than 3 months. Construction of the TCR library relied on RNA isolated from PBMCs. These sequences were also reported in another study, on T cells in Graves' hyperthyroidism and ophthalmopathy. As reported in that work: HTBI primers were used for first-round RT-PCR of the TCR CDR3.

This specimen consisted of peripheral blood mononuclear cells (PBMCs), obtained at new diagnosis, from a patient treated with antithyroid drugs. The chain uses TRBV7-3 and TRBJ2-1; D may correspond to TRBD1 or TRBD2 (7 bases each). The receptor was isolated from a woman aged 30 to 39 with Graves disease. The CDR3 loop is CASSPRQGGLGIDEQFF. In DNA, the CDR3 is TGTGCCAGCAGCCCCAGACAGGGAGGGTTGGGTATTGATGAGCAGTTCTTC.